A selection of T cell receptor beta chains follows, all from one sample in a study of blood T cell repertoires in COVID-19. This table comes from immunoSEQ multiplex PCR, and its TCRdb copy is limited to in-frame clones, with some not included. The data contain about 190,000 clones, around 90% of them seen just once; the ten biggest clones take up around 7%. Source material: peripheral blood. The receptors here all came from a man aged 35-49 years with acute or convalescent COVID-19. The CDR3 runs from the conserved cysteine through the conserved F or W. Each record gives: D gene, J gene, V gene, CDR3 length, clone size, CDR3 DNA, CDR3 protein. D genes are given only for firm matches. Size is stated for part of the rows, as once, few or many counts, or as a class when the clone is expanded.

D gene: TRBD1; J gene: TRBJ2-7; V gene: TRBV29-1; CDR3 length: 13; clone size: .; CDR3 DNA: TGCAGCGTAACACGAGGACAGGTCTACGAGCAGTACTTC; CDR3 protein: CSVTRGQVYEQYF
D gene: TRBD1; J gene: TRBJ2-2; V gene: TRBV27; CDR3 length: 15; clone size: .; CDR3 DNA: TGTGCCAGCCGGTTGGGGACAGGGGCTTCCGGGGAGCTGTTTTTT; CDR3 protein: CASRLGTGASGELFF
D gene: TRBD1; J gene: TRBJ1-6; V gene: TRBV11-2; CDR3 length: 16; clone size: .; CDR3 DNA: TGTGCCAGCAGCCGTGGTGTCAGGGGGCATAATTCACCCCTCCACTTT; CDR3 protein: CASSRGVRGHNSPLHF
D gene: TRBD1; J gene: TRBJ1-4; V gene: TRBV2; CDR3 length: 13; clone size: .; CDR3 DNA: TGTGCCAGCAGTGCAGGGACAGGGGAAAAACTGTTTTTT; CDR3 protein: CASSAGTGEKLFF
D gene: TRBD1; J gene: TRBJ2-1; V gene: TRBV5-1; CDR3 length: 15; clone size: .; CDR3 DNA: TGCGCCAGCAGCTTGCTGACAGGGACCCTCAATGAGCAGTTCTTC; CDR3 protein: CASSLLTGTLNEQFF
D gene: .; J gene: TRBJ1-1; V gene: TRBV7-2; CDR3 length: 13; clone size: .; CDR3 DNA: TGTGCCAGCTCGTTGAACGGGGGCACTGAAGCTTTCTTT; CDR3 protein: CASSLNGGTEAFF
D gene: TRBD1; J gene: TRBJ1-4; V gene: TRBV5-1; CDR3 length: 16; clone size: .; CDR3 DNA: TGCGCCAGCAGCGGGACAGGGGCGCGGGCTAATGAAAAACTGTTTTTT; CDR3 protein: CASSGTGARANEKLFF
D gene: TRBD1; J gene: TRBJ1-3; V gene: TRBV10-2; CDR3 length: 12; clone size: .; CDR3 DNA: TGCGCCAGCAGTGAGAGGGGGCACACCATATATTTT; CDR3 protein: CASSERGHTIYF
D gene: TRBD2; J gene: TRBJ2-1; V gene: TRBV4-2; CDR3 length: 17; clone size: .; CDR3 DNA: TGTGCCAGCAGCCCTAGGACTAGCGGGGGGGCCTACAATGAGCAGTTCTTC; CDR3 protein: CASSPRTSGGAYNEQFF
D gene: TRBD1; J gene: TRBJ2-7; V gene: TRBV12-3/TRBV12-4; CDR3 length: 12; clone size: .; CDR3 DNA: TGTGCCAGCAGCCTGACAGGGTTCGAGCAGTACTTC; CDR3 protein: CASSLTGFEQYF
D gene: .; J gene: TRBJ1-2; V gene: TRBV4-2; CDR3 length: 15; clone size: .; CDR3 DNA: TGTGCCAGCGGGAACCAGGGGTTGGGTAACTATGGCTACACCTTC; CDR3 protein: CASGNQGLGNYGYTF
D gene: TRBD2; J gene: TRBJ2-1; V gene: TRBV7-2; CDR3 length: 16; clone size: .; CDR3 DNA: TGTGCCAGCAGCCCTCGGACTAGCGGGGGTTACAATGAGCAGTTCTTC; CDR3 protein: CASSPRTSGGYNEQFF
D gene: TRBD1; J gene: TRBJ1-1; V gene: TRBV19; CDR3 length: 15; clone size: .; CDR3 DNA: TGTGCCAGTAGTAGGGACAGGGCGCCGAACACTGAAGCTTTCTTT; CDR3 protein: CASSRDRAPNTEAFF
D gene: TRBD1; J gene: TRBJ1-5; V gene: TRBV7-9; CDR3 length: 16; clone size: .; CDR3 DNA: TGTGCCAGCAGCCTCAGGACAGGGGAAGGCAATCAGCCCCAGCATTTT; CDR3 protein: CASSLRTGEGNQPQHF
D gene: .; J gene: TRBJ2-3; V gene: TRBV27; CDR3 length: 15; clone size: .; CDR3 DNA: TGTGCCAGCACATTTACAGGGATGAGCACAGATACGCAGTATTTT; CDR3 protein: CASTFTGMSTDTQYF
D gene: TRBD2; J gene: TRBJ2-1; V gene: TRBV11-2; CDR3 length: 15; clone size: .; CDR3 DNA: TGTGCCAGCAGCCTACTAGCGGGGGCCCTCAATGAGCAGTTCTTC; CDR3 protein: CASSLLAGALNEQFF
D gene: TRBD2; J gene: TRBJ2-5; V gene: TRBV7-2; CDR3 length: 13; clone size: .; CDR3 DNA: TGTGCCAGCAGCCCGGACTGGGGAGGGGCCCAGTACTTC; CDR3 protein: CASSPDWGGAQYF
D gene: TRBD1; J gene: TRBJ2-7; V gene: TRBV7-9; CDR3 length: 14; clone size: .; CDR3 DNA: TGTGCCAGCAGCTTAAGGGACAGCAACTACGAGCAGTACTTC; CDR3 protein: CASSLRDSNYEQYF
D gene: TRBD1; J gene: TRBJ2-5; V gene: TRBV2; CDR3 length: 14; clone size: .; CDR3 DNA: TGTGCCAGCAGTCCGGGACAGGGCTTACAGACCCAGTACTTC; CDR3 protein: CASSPGQGLQTQYF
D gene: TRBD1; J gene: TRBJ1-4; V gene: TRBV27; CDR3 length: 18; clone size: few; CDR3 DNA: TGTGCCAGCAGTGCCTTAACGGGACAGGGGAATCGAAAGGAAAAACTGTTTTTT; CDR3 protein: CASSALTGQGNRKEKLFF
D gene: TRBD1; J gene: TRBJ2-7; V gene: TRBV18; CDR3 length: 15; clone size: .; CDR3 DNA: TGTGCCAGCTCACCATTGGACAGGGTCTCCTACGAGCAGTACTTC; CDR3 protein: CASSPLDRVSYEQYF
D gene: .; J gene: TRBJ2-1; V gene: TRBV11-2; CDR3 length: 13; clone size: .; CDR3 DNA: TGTGCCAGCAGCTCCCTCAGGGCCAATGAGCAGTTCTTC; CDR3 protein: CASSSLRANEQFF
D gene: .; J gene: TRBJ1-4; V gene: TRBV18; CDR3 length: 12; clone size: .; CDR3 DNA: TGTGCCAGCTCACCAGAACGTCGGAAACTGTTTTTT; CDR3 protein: CASSPERRKLFF
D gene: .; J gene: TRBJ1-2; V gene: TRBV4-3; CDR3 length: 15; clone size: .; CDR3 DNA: TGCGCCAGCAGCCGTTCGGTTGCGAGGGTGGATGGCTACACCTTC; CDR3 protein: CASSRSVARVDGYTF
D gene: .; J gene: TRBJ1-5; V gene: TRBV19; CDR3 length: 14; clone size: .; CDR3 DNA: TGTGCCAGTAGTATGGGGGGACGCAATCAGCCCCAGCATTTT; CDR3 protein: CASSMGGRNQPQHF
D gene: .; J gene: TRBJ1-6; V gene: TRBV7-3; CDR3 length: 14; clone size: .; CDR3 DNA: TGTGCCAGCAGGTTAAACGCGGATAATTCACCCCTCCACTTT; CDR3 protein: CASRLNADNSPLHF
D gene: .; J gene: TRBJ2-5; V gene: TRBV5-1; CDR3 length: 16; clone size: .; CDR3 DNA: TGCGCCAGCAGCTACCAGACAGGAGCGTTAGGAGAGACCCAGTACTTC; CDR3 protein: CASSYQTGALGETQYF
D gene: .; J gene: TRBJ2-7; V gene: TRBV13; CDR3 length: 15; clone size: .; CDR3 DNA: TGTGCCAGCAGTCGCAGGGGAATTCTGGCCTACGAGCAGTACTTC; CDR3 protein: CASSRRGILAYEQYF
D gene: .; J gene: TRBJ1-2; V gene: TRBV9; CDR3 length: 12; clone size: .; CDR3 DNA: TGTGCCAGCAGCGTAGGAGGGAAGGGCTACACCTTC; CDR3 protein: CASSVGGKGYTF
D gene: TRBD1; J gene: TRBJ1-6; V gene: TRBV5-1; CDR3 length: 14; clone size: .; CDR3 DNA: TGCGCCAGCAGCCTGGGACAGGGGAATTCACCCCTCCACTTT; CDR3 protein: CASSLGQGNSPLHF
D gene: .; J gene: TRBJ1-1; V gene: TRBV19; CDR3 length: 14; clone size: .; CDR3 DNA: TGTGCCAGTAGGTCAGGCGCCAGGAACACTGAAGCTTTCTTT; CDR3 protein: CASRSGARNTEAFF